This T cell receptor (beta chain) was profiled in a study of T-cell reconstitution after alpha-beta-depleted transplantation in children (dated by TCRdb to the mid-2010s). Regarding the research as a whole: Using TCR repertoire profiling, the study quantitatively followed how T-cell immune reconstitution unfolded in children after TCRalphabeta/CD19-depleted allogeneic hematopoietic cell transplantation.

A remark on this clonotype: What antigen it recognizes has not been identified. Base quality data are lacking; no much larger clone is found one base away.

At the junction V is shortened by 2 bases and J by 4 bases; bases outside the gene matches: 7. The germline V gene (reference sequence) gives CDR1 as DFQATT and CDR2 as SNEGSKA. The CDR3 runs 14 amino acids, cysteine and phenylalanine included. Left in the record is the CDR3 DNA by itself, 42 bases read in frame from the first base. Library creation used PCR. The run used an Illumina HiSeq 2500. TCR libraries were prepared with molecular barcoding, using unique molecular identifiers to normalize TCRbeta repertoire quantification. TCRdb cleaned the public reads at Q25 with fastp, built clones with MiXCR and kept in-frame beta chains. Rows are unified per CDR3 protein, each entry keeping the most common DNA and genes. For this sample the table gives about 870,000 distinct CDR3 sequences, of which about 16% were detected only once. The ten top clones hold about 4.6% of the sample. Summary of the overall study and its limitations: Over subsequent months, a decline in hyperexpanded clone frequencies was noted, and after one year, T-cell counts and TCRbeta diversity were mostly ascribed to newly produced T cells. About two months after transplant, the apparently early recovery of alphabetaT-cell counts reportedly depended on just several hundred clones that had expanded rapidly and came from non-depleted graft cells. In some patients, the high TCRbeta diversity seen at day 60 was put down to recipient T cells and intrathymic progenitors that had survived conditioning.

Read against the paper, the sample's treatment or condition label means: allogeneic hematopoietic cell transplantation with graft depleted of TCRalphabeta T cells and CD19 B cells. Transplant recipients were children who received TCRalphabeta/CD19-depleted allogeneic hematopoietic cell grafts. Sequencing was performed on PBMCs, mostly from graft donor cells, taken 360 days after TCRalphabeta/CD19-depleted stem cell transplant. This receptor chain uses TRBV20-1 and TRBJ1-1; 7 of the junction bases match TRBD1. The TCR originated in a male patient aged 10 to 17 who had a stem cell transplant for acute lymphoblastic leukemia, so the T cells may come from the graft donor. The CDR3 is CSARLAGTATEAFF. The nucleotides are TGCAGTGCTAGACTTGCCGGGACAGCCACTGAAGCTTTCTTT.